The 18 T cell receptor beta chains reported below all come from one sample, sequenced in a study of T cells after yellow fever vaccination. TCRdb fed the 5' RACE reads into MiXCR, producing one record per CDR3 protein. The data show tens of thousands of distinct CDR3 sequences, around 7.7% seen once. This specimen was CD8+ T cells sorted from PBMCs, taken on the day of the yellow fever booster vaccination. The receptors stem from a man aged 30 to 39 who received the YFV17D yellow fever vaccine.

The rearrangement joins TRBV20-1 to TRBJ2-1; 11 bases map to TRBD1. Losses at the gene ends were 5 bases for V and 9 bases for J; bases not matched to a gene: 3. Looked up from germline, CDR1 is DFQATT and CDR2 is SNEGSKA (reference sequence). There are 12 residues in the CDR3. CDR3 region: CSARTGGPEQFF. CDR3 DNA sequence: TGCAGTGCTCGGACAGGGGGCCCTGAGCAGTTCTTC.

V usage is TRBV5-1 and J usage is TRBJ2-6; D not certain. This CDR3 contains 16 residues. From germline, CDR1 is SGHRS and CDR2 YFSETQ. V was pared by 5 bases and J by 2 bases, with 14 bases between. Here the CDR3 reads CASSSSRVTGANVLTF. The CDR3 DNA is TGCGCCAGCAGTTCAAGTAGGGTTACTGGGGCCAACGTCCTGACTTTC. Supplemented by reference TRBV5-1 and TRBJ2-6, the full variable domain reads KAGVTQTPRYLIKTRGQQVTLSCSPISGHRSVSWYQQTPGQGLQFLFEYFSETQRNKGNFPGRFSGRQFSNSRSEMNVSTLELGDSALYLCASSSSRVTGANVLTFGAGSRLTVL.

This clonotype has a handful of counts. The chain has TRBV9 and TRBJ2-1; 11 bases line up with TRBD2. Looked up from germline, CDR1 is SGDLS and CDR2 is YYNGEE. This CDR3 region has 14 residues. Losses at the gene ends were 8 bases for V and 4 bases for J; bases not matched to a gene: 5. CDR3 protein: CASSGTSGYNEQFF. CDR3 nucleotide sequence: TGTGCCAGTTCCGGGACTAGCGGTTACAATGAGCAGTTCTTC.

This clonotype turned up a few times. The V gene is TRBV6-5, the J gene TRBJ2-1; TRBD2 agrees at 10 bases. Germline V gene data show CDR1 as MNHEY and CDR2 as SVGAGI. V was pared by 3 bases and J by 1 base, with 3 bases of the junction left unmatched. This CDR3 spans 16 amino acids. In nucleotides, the CDR3 is TGTGCCAGCAGTTATCTAGCGGGAGAGTCCTACAATGAGCAGTTCTTC. Amino acid sequence: CASSYLAGESYNEQFF.

This sequence joins TRBV7-2 and TRBJ1-1; D is possibly TRBD1 (5 bases). There are 16 residues in the CDR3. V was trimmed by 8 bases and J by 5 bases, leaving 24 bases between them. Germline lookup yields CDR1 SGHTA and CDR2 FQGNSA. The CDR3 DNA follows: TGTGCCAGCCCCGACGGGGCAGGCCTTCTAGGGACTGAAGCTTTCTTT. Translating gives CASPDGAGLLGTEAFF.

This sequence joins TRBV7-2 and TRBJ1-5, with TRBD1 as a possible D gene (5 bases). This CDR3 spans 15 amino acids. The V gene's germline CDR1 is SGHTA and CDR2 FQGNSA. V lost 5 bases and J 3 bases, leaving 14 bases between the germline ends. CDR3 loop: CASSLPGPINQPQHF. The CDR3, as DNA: TGTGCCAGCAGCCTTCCGGGACCGATCAATCAGCCCCAGCATTTT. Together with reference TRBV7-2 and TRBJ1-5, the CDR3 gives the full variable domain: GAGVSQSPSNKVTEKGKDVELRCDPISGHTALYWYRQSLGQGLEFLIYFQGNSAPDKSGLPSDRFSAERTGGSVSTLTIQRTQQEDSAVYLCASSLPGPINQPQHFGDGTRLSIL.

This clonotype was seen at least ten times. The chain carries TRBV7-2 and TRBJ2-1, with D possibly being TRBD1 or TRBD2 (5 bases each). The CDR3 runs to 11 residues. Trimming stripped 6 bases from V and 12 bases from J, with 12 bases between. Germline CDR1 reads SGHTA; CDR2 reads FQGNSA. The CDR3 sequence: CASSLGPPQFF. Here the CDR3 DNA reads TGTGCCAGCAGTTTGGGACCACCGCAGTTCTTC.

V is TRBV29-1 and J is TRBJ2-5; TRBD2 aligns across 13 bases. V lost 6 bases and J lost 5; bases outside the gene matches: 6. The CDR3 has 14 residues. CDR1 is SQVTM and CDR2 is ANQGSEA in the germline V gene. The DNA for the CDR3 is TGCAGCGTAGAACTAGCGGGAGGGCAGGAGACCCAGTACTTC. Translation: CSVELAGGQETQYF.

The V gene is TRBV19, the J gene TRBJ2-1, with TRBD2 matching 7 bases. Germline lookup yields CDR1 LNHDA and CDR2 SQIVND (reference sequence). This CDR3 has 15 residues. Trimming took 5 bases from V and 3 from J; bases not matched to a gene: 7. The DNA of the CDR3 is TGTGCCAGTAGTGATCGAGCGGGGAGCTACAATGAGCAGTTCTTC. The encoded protein is CASSDRAGSYNEQFF.

V and J are TRBV28 and TRBJ2-7; 7 bases line up with TRBD1. V shed 3 bases, J shed 2 bases, and the junction held 4 bases outside the gene matches. The germline CDR1 and CDR2 sequences are MDHEN and SYDVKM. There are 14 residues in the CDR3. The CDR3 reads CASSFYRGAYEQYF. In DNA, the CDR3 is TGTGCCAGCAGTTTCTACAGGGGAGCCTACGAGCAGTACTTC.

This clonotype has ten or more counts. The chain recombines TRBV7-9 with TRBJ2-7; possible D gene TRBD2, 6 bases. The germline V gene has CDR1 SEHNR and CDR2 FQNEAQ (reference sequence). With 5 bases removed from V and 3 bases from J, the gap between germline ends came to 11 bases. The CDR3 loop spans 13 amino acids. The CDR3 region is CASSPVTSYEQYF. Written as DNA, the CDR3 is TGTGCCAGCAGCCCCGTGACTAGCTACGAGCAGTACTTC.

The gene calls are TRBV27 and TRBJ2-3; no definite D call. V shed 2 bases and J shed 0 bases, with 12 bases lying between them. The germline CDR1 and CDR2 sequences are MNHEY and SMNVEV (reference sequence). The CDR3 has 16 residues. The CDR3 DNA reads TGTGCCAGCAGTTTAGAACCGCTAACTAGCACAGATACGCAGTATTTT. Translated, it gives CASSLEPLTSTDTQYF.

The chain recombines TRBV27 with TRBJ2-2; D not resolved. V was cut by 0 bases and J by 4 bases, with 3 bases left in between. The CDR3 is 13 residues long. CDR1 MNHEY and CDR2 SMNVEV come from the germline V gene (reference sequence). CDR3 sequence reads: CASSLSFTGELFF. The CDR3 nucleotides are TGTGCCAGCAGTTTATCGTTCACCGGGGAGCTGTTTTTT.

This rearrangement joins TRBV9 to TRBJ2-7; 7 positions agree with TRBD1. The length of the CDR3 is 14 residues. CDR1 SGDLS and CDR2 YYNGEE come from the germline V gene. V trimming: 4 bases; J trimming: 2 bases; junction bases outside the gene matches: 6. CDR3 residues: CASSTRDRPYEQYF. The DNA of the CDR3 is TGTGCCAGCAGCACCCGGGACAGACCCTACGAGCAGTACTTC.

The chain links TRBV6-5 to TRBJ2-5; 12 nucleotides line up with TRBD1. CDR1 is MNHEY, CDR2 SVGAGI, per germline. The V gene end was trimmed by 4 bases and the J gene end by 5 bases; junction bases not matched to a gene: 5. This CDR3 contains 15 residues. CDR3 amino acids: CASSSGTGGRETQYF. In DNA form, the CDR3 reads TGTGCCAGCAGTTCCGGGACAGGGGGCAGGGAGACCCAGTACTTC.

A word on this clonotype: This may stem from a read error, because a much larger clone lies one nucleotide away. This sequence joins TRBV12-3 or TRBV12-4 and TRBJ2-7, with a tentative D call TRBD1 (5 bases). V was clipped by 5 bases and J by 3 bases, with 14 bases between them. CDR3 length: 14 amino acids. This chain's CDR3 is CASSRARELYEQYF. The CDR3 region has the DNA TGTGCCAGCAGTCGCGCCAGGGAACTCTACGAGCAGTACTTC.

This clonotype was seen only a few times. J is TRBJ2-2 and V is TRBV20-1; TRBD1 is a possible D gene (5 bases). This CDR3 contains 14 residues. Germline V CDR1 and CDR2: DFQATT, SNEGSKA (reference sequence). Trimming removed 2 bases at V and 2 bases at J, with 9 bases between. The CDR3 reads CSARQGVNTGELFF. DNA for the CDR3: TGCAGTGCTAGACAGGGTGTCAACACCGGGGAGCTGTTTTTT.

V gene TRBV3-1 combines with J gene TRBJ2-7, with a weak D call TRBD1 (6 bases). V was shortened by 3 bases and J by 0 bases, with 9 bases between the two germline ends. CDR1 LGHDT and CDR2 YNNKEL come from the germline V gene (reference sequence). The CDR3 runs to 14 residues. CDR3 coding DNA: TGTGCCAGCAGCCACCGGGACACCTCCTACGAGCAGTACTTC. Encoded protein: CASSHRDTSYEQYF.